Presented here are 8 T cell receptor beta chains from one specimen sequenced in a study of cytomegalovirus exposure and HLA in healthy donors. Use of 60 Vbeta and 13 Jbeta primers characterized the PCR. TCRdb keeps only in-frame clones here, not all; method: immunoSEQ multiplex PCR. This sample has around 210,000 clones, with just under 80% found just once. Sequenced input: PBMCs. Receptors originate from a boy aged 10-17 years in good health and CMV-seronegative.

This clone was seen a few times. This chain uses TRBV12-1 with TRBJ1-6. TRBV12-1 is an annotated pseudogene. The CDR3 consists of 14 residues. The CDR3 sequence: CASSYPFRGSPLHF. The CDR3 nucleotides read TGTGCCAGCAGCTACCCCTTTAGAGGCTCACCCCTCCACTTT.

This chain joins TRBV7-9 and TRBJ2-3; D unclear. Germline CDR1 SEHNR, CDR2 FQNEAQ (reference sequence). CDR3 size: 12 residues. The V end was cut by 5 bases, the J end by 6 bases, with 9 bases between. The CDR3 sequence is CASSTGPDTQYF. DNA of the CDR3: TGTGCCAGCAGCACTGGTCCGGATACGCAGTATTTT.

The gene calls are TRBV10-3 and TRBJ2-3, with 9 bases matching TRBD2. The CDR3 has 17 residues. The germline gives CDR1 ENHRY, CDR2 SYGVKD. The V and J ends lost 5 bases and 2 bases, in that order; junction bases with no gene match: 11. The CDR3 loop is CAISLEVTSGYTDTQYF. As DNA, the CDR3 is TGTGCCATCAGTCTTGAAGTGACTAGCGGATACACAGATACGCAGTATTTT.

The chain has TRBV29-1 and TRBJ1-2; TRBD1 might be the D (5 bases). The ends were cut back, 4 bases at V and 0 bases at J, with 12 bases in the middle. In germline, CDR1 is SQVTM, CDR2 ANQGSEA. The CDR3 runs to 14 residues. In nucleotides, the CDR3 is TGCAGCGTTGTACGGGGGAACCCTAACTATGGCTACACCTTC. This encodes CSVVRGNPNYGYTF. The complete variable domain, with remaining parts taken from reference TRBV29-1 and TRBJ1-2, reads SAVISQKPSRDICQRGTSLTIQCQVDSQVTMMFWYRQQPGQSLTLIATANQGSEATYESGFVIDKFPISRPNLTFSTLTVSNMSPEDSSIYLCSVVRGNPNYGYTFGSGTRLTVV.

V usage is TRBV6-4 and J usage is TRBJ1-2; D perhaps matches TRBD1 (5 bases). Deletions cut 0 bases from V and 6 bases from J, with 17 bases between. Germline loops: CDR1 MRHNA, CDR2 SNTAGT. The CDR3 runs to 16 residues. The CDR3 DNA is TGTGCCAGCAGTGACTCGGGTGTGACAGAGGTCCATGGCTACACCTTC. Protein: CASSDSGVTEVHGYTF.

CDR3 in DNA: TGTGCCAGTAGCAATCCGGGACAGGGGAGCACAGATACGCAGTATTTT. Its protein product is CASSNPGQGSTDTQYF. V is TRBV19 and J is TRBJ2-3; 10 nucleotides align to TRBD1. Germline trimming cut 6 bases from V and 0 bases from J; bases unmatched to any gene: 6. CDR3 size: 16 residues. Germline lookup yields CDR1 LNHDA and CDR2 SQIVND (reference sequence).

This chain connects TRBV29-1 to TRBJ1-2; D perhaps matches TRBD1 (6 bases). V was cut by 3 bases and J by 5 bases, with 16 bases left in between. Germline V gene data show CDR1 as SQVTM and CDR2 as ANQGSEA. CDR3 length equals 14 residues. In nucleotides, the CDR3 is TGCAGCGTTGAGGGGAACAGGGTTAAATATGGCTACACCTTC. It specifies CSVEGNRVKYGYTF.

V usage is TRBV7-2 and J usage is TRBJ2-3; 11 nucleotides agree with TRBD2. There are 16 residues in the CDR3. Germline CDR1 and CDR2: SGHTA and FQGNSA. The V gene end was trimmed by 5 bases and the J gene end by 10 bases; junction bases not matched to a gene: 14. This CDR3 reads CASSALYSGRGRAQYF. CDR3 coding DNA: TGTGCCAGCAGCGCATTATATAGCGGGAGGGGTAGGGCGCAGTATTTT.